The 21 T cell receptor beta chains in this list originate from one sample, sequenced in a study of beta chain features in type 1 diabetes. Every bit of the isolated RNA underwent reverse transcription, so sequencing read expressed TCRB transcripts. Libraries were prepared by immunoSEQ multiplex PCR; TCRdb keeps only in-frame clonotypes and omits some of them. Found here are around 300,000 clones, roughly 8% of them singletons; the top ten hold more than 0.9%. Source material: central memory CD4+ T cells from blood. Receptor source: a woman in her late teens or twenties in good health.

In its sample, this clone was seen a few times. The V gene is TRBV5-4, the J gene TRBJ2-1; D possibly corresponds to TRBD1 (7 bases). Germline V gene data show CDR1 as SGHNT and CDR2 as YYREEE (reference sequence). V was clipped by 4 bases and J by 6 bases, with 11 bases between them. The CDR3 covers 13 residues. The CDR3 nucleotides are TGTGCCAGCAGCCGACAGGGAGGCAATGAGCAGTTCTTC. Protein product: CASSRQGGNEQFF.

The chain joins TRBV4-2 to TRBJ2-1; D not resolved. This CDR3 is 13 amino acids long. CDR1 and CDR2 from the germline V gene are LGHNA and YNFKEQ. With 6 bases removed from V and 8 bases from J, the gap between germline ends came to 14 bases. For the CDR3, the DNA is TGTGCCAGCAGAATAGGAGCGAGCGATGAGCAGTTCTTC. This encodes CASRIGASDEQFF.

The chain couples TRBV15 to TRBJ1-3; tentative D call: TRBD1 (5 bases). Trimming removed 0 bases at V and 4 bases at J, with 13 bases between. This CDR3 is built from 16 residues. CDR1 and CDR2 from the germline V gene are LNHNV and YYDKDF (reference sequence). The CDR3 sequence is CATSRDRVGAGNTIYF. The CDR3 DNA reads TGTGCCACCAGCAGAGATCGTGTAGGGGCAGGAAACACCATATATTTT. The variable domain in full, completed from reference TRBV15 and TRBJ1-3, reads DAMVIQNPRYQVTQFGKPVTLSCSQTLNHNVMYWYQQKSSQAPKLLFHYYDKDFNNEADTPDNFQSRRPNTSFCFLDIRSPGLGDTAMYLCATSRDRVGAGNTIYFGEGSWLTVV.

This clone has more than one count but fewer than ten. This rearrangement joins TRBV6-5 to TRBJ2-1; a weak D match, TRBD2 (5 bases). Germline CDR1 MNHEY, CDR2 SVGAGI. This CDR3 is 11 amino acids long. With 8 bases removed from V and 9 bases from J, the gap between germline ends came to 11 bases. The CDR3, as DNA: TGTGCCAGCGGCCTTGAGGGTGAGCAGTTCTTC. It encodes CASGLEGEQFF.

The V gene is TRBV2, the J gene TRBJ1-5, with 7 positions matching TRBD1. The V and J ends lost 6 bases and 3 bases, in that order; junction bases with no gene match: 17. Germline V gene data show CDR1 as SNHLY and CDR2 as FYNNEI. CDR3 length equals 18 residues. The CDR3 DNA sequence: TGTGCCAGCAGATATACGGGATTTAGGGGGCGCGACAATCAGCCCCAGCATTTT. This codes for CASRYTGFRGRDNQPQHF.

This clone was counted only a few times. The chain recombines TRBV5-1 with TRBJ2-1, with TRBD1 matching over 9 bases. V was pared by 4 bases and J by 3 bases, with 8 bases of the junction left unmatched. The CDR3 sequence is 16 residues long. CDR1 is SGHRS, CDR2 YFSETQ, per germline. Written as DNA, the CDR3 is TGCGCCAGCAGCAGTGAACCGGGACAGGGCTACAATGAGCAGTTCTTC. Amino acid sequence: CASSSEPGQGYNEQFF.

The gene calls are TRBV9 and TRBJ1-2; tentative D call: TRBD1 (5 bases). CDR1 is SGDLS and CDR2 is YYNGEE in the germline V gene. Trimming removed 3 bases at V and 5 bases at J, with 23 bases between. This CDR3 has 17 amino acids. The CDR3 sequence is CASSEPLRGGVKYGYTF. The CDR3 DNA is TGTGCCAGCAGCGAGCCCCTCCGGGGGGGTGTAAAATATGGCTACACCTTC.

The chain employs TRBV7-3 and TRBJ1-1; D is undetermined. V lost 2 bases, J lost 1 base, and 11 bases lay in between. Germline CDR1 reads SGHTA; CDR2 reads FQGTGA. CDR3 length equals 15 residues. The CDR3 spells CASSLGSDGNTEAFF. The DNA of the CDR3 is TGTGCCAGCAGCTTAGGCTCCGACGGGAACACTGAAGCTTTCTTT. The variable domain in full, completed from reference TRBV7-3 and TRBJ1-1, reads GAGVSQTPSNKVTEKGKYVELRCDPISGHTALYWYRQSLGQGPEFLIYFQGTGAADDSGLPNDRFFAVRPEGSVSTLKIQRTERGDSAVYLCASSLGSDGNTEAFFGQGTRLTVV.

This clone has more than one count but fewer than ten. The rearrangement uses TRBV15 and TRBJ1-2, with D perhaps TRBD1 (5 bases). The V gene's germline CDR1 is LNHNV and CDR2 YYDKDF (reference sequence). Between the trimmed V and J ends, which lost 6 bases and 4 bases, there was a span of 12 bases. The CDR3 has 13 residues. The CDR3 DNA sequence: TGTGCCACCAGACAGGACGGGGGCTATGGCTACACCTTC. This translates into CATRQDGGYGYTF.

The chain recombines TRBV4-2 with TRBJ2-1; D may be TRBD2 (6 bases). The CDR3 runs 15 residues. V was cut by 0 bases and J by 7 bases, with 13 bases left in between. Germline CDR1 LGHNA, CDR2 YNFKEQ. The CDR3 DNA sequence: TGTGCCAGCAGCCAAGATTGGAGACTAGAAAATGAGCAGTTCTTC. Residues: CASSQDWRLENEQFF.

The V and J genes are TRBV5-6 and TRBJ2-5; D unclear. Germline loops: CDR1 SGHDT, CDR2 YYEEEE. V lost 0 bases to trimming and J lost 5 bases, with 11 bases between them. This CDR3 spans 14 amino acids. CDR3 DNA sequence: TGTGCCAGCAGCTTGGGGACCATAGAGGAGACCCAGTACTTC. Its translation: CASSLGTIEETQYF.

This clone was seen more than once but under ten times. The gene calls are TRBV7-2 and TRBJ2-6; TRBD1 matches at 7 bases. Trimming cost V 5 bases and J 0 bases; bases outside gene matches: 7. The CDR3 is 17 amino acids. The V gene's germline CDR1 is SGHTA and CDR2 FQGNSA. The chain's CDR3 is CASSARGQFSGANVLTF. Here the CDR3 DNA reads TGTGCCAGCAGCGCAAGGGGACAGTTCTCTGGGGCCAACGTCCTGACTTTC.

V is TRBV5-1 and J is TRBJ2-5; 10 positions match TRBD2. The CDR3 totals 15 residues. The germline V gene has CDR1 SGHRS and CDR2 YFSETQ. With V trimmed by 4 bases and J by 1 base, 4 bases remained unmatched. CDR3 nucleotides: TGCGCCAGCAGCGGGCTAGCGGGGGCCCAAGAGACCCAGTACTTC. Amino acids: CASSGLAGAQETQYF. The full variable domain, completed using reference TRBV5-1 and TRBJ2-5, is KAGVTQTPRYLIKTRGQQVTLSCSPISGHRSVSWYQQTPGQGLQFLFEYFSETQRNKGNFPGRFSGRQFSNSRSEMNVSTLELGDSALYLCASSGLAGAQETQYFGPGTRLLVL.

This clone was observed a few times. The chain links TRBV4-3 to TRBJ2-1, with 12 bases lining up with TRBD1. CDR3 length: 15 residues. Germline CDR1 is LGHNA and CDR2 is YSLEER. V dropped 2 bases and J dropped 8; count of bases not matched to a gene: 4. In nucleotides, the CDR3 is TGCGCCAGCAGCCAATACGGGACAGGGGGCGATGAGCAGTTCTTC. This translates into CASSQYGTGGDEQFF.

This clone has ten or more counts. The chain has TRBV18 and TRBJ1-4; TRBD1 is a possible D gene (5 bases). The germline V and J ends were trimmed by 1 base and 6 bases, with 6 bases remaining between them. The CDR3 loop spans 13 amino acids. Germline V gene sequence: CDR1 KGHSH, CDR2 LQKENI. CDR3 protein: CASSPQGDEKLFF. The CDR3 DNA is TGTGCCAGCTCACCACAAGGGGATGAAAAACTGTTTTTT.

The chain recombines TRBV18 with TRBJ2-7; D ambiguous. V was shortened by 3 bases and J by 5 bases, with 11 bases between the two germline ends. Per germline, CDR1 KGHSH and CDR2 LQKENI. This CDR3 is built from 13 residues. This chain's CDR3 is CASSPLNGDEQYF. The CDR3 coding sequence is TGTGCCAGCTCACCCTTAAATGGGGACGAGCAGTACTTC.

This chain connects TRBV6-1 to TRBJ2-2; D perhaps matches TRBD2 (6 bases). Deletions cut 5 bases from V and 6 bases from J, with 10 bases between. Germline V CDR1 and CDR2: MNHNS, SASEGT. There are 13 residues in the CDR3. CDR3 region: CASSLGTAGELFF. The CDR3 DNA reads as TGTGCCAGCAGTCTCGGGACTGCCGGGGAGCTGTTTTTT.

Only a few counts were recorded for this clone. The genes are TRBV7-8 and TRBJ2-1; D call uncertain. CDR1 SGHVS and CDR2 FQNEAQ come from the germline V gene. The V gene lost 1 base and the J gene lost 0 bases, with 7 bases spanning the gap. This CDR3 has 15 amino acids. CDR3 sequence reads: CASSLGIPSYNEQFF. The CDR3 DNA reads TGTGCCAGCAGCTTAGGAATTCCCTCCTACAATGAGCAGTTCTTC.

The chain couples TRBV4-3 to TRBJ1-1; D may be TRBD1 (6 bases). Germline assignment: CDR1 LGHNA and CDR2 YSLEER. Trimming took off 1 base at V and 11 bases at J, with 11 bases between the two ends. The CDR3 totals 12 residues. CDR3 sequence: CASSQAQGRAFF. As DNA, the CDR3 is TGCGCCAGCAGCCAAGCGCAGGGGAGGGCTTTCTTT.

This sequence joins TRBV7-3 and TRBJ2-3, with 12 bases matching TRBD2. Germline CDR1 and CDR2: SGHTA and FQGTGA. V trimming: 5 bases; J trimming: 6 bases; junction bases outside the gene matches: 9. CDR3 size: 16 residues. The CDR3 reads CASSRWTSGIGDTQYF. In nucleotides, the CDR3 is TGTGCCAGCAGCCGCTGGACTAGCGGGATTGGTGATACGCAGTATTTT.

The chain recombines TRBV6-6 with TRBJ2-7; 7 positions agree with TRBD1. CDR3 size: 12 residues. Germline CDR1 is MNHNY and CDR2 is SVGAGI (reference sequence). The V segment lost 6 bases and the J segment 7 bases; nucleotides outside the gene matches: 6. The CDR3 DNA reads TGTGCCAGCAGCCCTTCGGACAGGGAGCAGTACGTC. It is translated as CASSPSDREQYV.